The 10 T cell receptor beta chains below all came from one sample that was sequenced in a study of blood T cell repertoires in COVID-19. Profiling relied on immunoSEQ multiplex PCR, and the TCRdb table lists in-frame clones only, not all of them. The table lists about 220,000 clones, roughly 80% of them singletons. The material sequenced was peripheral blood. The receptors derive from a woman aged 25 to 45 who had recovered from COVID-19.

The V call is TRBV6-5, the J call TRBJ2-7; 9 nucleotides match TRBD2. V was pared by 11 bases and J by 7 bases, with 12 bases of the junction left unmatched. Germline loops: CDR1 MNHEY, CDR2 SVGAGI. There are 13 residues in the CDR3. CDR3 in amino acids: CACGGGNFREQYF. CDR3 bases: TGTGCCTGCGGGGGGGGGAATTTTCGGGAGCAGTACTTC.

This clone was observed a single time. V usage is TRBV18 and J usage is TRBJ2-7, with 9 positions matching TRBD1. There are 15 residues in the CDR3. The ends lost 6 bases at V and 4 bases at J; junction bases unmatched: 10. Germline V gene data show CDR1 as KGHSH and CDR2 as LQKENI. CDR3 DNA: TGTGCCAGCTCTCAAAGTGTGGACAGGGGTTACGAGCAGTACTTC. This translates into CASSQSVDRGYEQYF.

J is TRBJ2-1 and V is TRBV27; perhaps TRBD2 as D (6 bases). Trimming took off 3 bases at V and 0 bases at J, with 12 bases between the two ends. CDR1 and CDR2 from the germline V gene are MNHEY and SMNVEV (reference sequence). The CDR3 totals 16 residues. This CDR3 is CASSFIAASSYNEQFF. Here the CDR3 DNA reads TGTGCCAGCAGTTTTATAGCGGCTAGCTCCTACAATGAGCAGTTCTTC.

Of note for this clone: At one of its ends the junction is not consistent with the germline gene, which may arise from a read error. CDR3 loop: CASSLSILAGGPLSFEQYF. CDR3 sequence (DNA): TGTGCCAGCAGCTTGAGTATACTAGCGGGAGGGCCCCTATCCTTCGAGCAGTACTTC. The chain has TRBV5-6 and TRBJ2-7; 13 bases match TRBD2. Germline assignment: CDR1 SGHDT and CDR2 YYEEEE. This CDR3 has 19 amino acids. The full variable domain, completed using reference TRBV5-6 and TRBJ2-7, is DAGVTQSPTHLIKTRGQQVTLRCSPKSGHDTVSWYQQALGQGPQFIFQYYEEEERQRGNFPDRFSGHQFPNYSSELNVNALLLGDSALYLCASSLSILAGGPLSFEQYFGPGTRLTVT.

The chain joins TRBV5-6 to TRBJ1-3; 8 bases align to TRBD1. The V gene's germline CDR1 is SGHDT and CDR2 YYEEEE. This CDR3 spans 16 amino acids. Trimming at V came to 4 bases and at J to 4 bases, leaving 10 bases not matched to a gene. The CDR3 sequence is CASSLTFRTGGNTIYF. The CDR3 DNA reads TGTGCCAGCAGCCTAACATTTCGGACAGGGGGAAACACCATATATTTT. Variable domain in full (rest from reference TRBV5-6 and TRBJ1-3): DAGVTQSPTHLIKTRGQQVTLRCSPKSGHDTVSWYQQALGQGPQFIFQYYEEEERQRGNFPDRFSGHQFPNYSSELNVNALLLGDSALYLCASSLTFRTGGNTIYFGEGSWLTVV.

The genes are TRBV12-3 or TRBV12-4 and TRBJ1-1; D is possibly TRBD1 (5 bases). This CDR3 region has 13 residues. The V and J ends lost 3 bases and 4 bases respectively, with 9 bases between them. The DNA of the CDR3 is TGTGCCAGCAGTTTGGGGGGGAGCACTGAAGCTTTCTTT. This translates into CASSLGGSTEAFF.

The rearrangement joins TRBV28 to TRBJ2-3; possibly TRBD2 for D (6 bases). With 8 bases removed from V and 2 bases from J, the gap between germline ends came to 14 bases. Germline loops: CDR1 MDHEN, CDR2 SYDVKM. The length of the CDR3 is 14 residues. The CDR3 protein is CASLRDWNTDTQYF. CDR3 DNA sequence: TGTGCCAGCCTGCGGGACTGGAACACAGATACGCAGTATTTT.

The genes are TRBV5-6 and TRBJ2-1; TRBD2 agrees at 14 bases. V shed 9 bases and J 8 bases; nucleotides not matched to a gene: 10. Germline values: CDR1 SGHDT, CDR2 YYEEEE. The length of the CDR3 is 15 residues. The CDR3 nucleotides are TGTGCCACCTATAGACTAGCGGGAGGGCCCTATGAGCAGTTCTTC. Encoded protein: CATYRLAGGPYEQFF.

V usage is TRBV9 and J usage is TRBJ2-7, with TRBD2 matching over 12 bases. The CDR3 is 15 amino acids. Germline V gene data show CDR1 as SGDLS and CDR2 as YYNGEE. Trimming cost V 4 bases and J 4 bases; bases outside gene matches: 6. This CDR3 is CASSKTSGRAYEQYF. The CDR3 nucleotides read TGTGCCAGCAGCAAGACTAGCGGGAGAGCGTACGAGCAGTACTTC.

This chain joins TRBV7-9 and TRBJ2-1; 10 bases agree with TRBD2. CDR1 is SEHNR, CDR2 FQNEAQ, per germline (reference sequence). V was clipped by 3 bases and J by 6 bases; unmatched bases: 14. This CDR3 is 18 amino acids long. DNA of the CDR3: TGTGCCAGCAGCTTTCCCGCCCTGGCTAGCGGGAGTTTCAATGAGCAGTTCTTC. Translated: CASSFPALASGSFNEQFF.